This TCR beta chain was observed in a study of blood T cell repertoires in COVID-19. Source study methods: The assay estimated nucleated cells by amplifying reference gene primers. TCRdb's table, derived via immunoSEQ multiplex PCR, lists solely in-frame clones and lacks some. The DNA was the basis for D and trimming; V, J and clone size are from that table. The table records 190,000 or so clones, approximately 80% of them present only once. Grouping used clinical history reported by participants in a survey and questionnaire. Germline loops: CDR1 LGHNA, CDR2 YSLEER. This CDR3 is built from 14 residues. V was cut by 2 bases and J by 9 bases, with 11 bases left in between.

The source is a man aged 35-49 years who had recovered from COVID-19. Material: PBMCs or T cells enriched from blood (not recorded which). The chain recombines TRBV4-3 with TRBJ1-6, with D perhaps TRBD1 (6 bases). The CDR3 DNA reads TGCGCCAGCAGCCAACAGGGGCGCGGTTCACCCCTCCACTTT. Residues: CASSQQGRGSPLHF.